These 26 T cell receptor beta chains were sequenced from one sample in a study of prognosis after radiotherapy for stage I lung cancer. Genomic DNA yielded TCR beta CDR3, amplified by two-round multiplex PCR. During first-round PCR, primers specific to each TRBV and TRBJ gene were used. TCRdb re-derived calls from the multiplex PCR reads in MiXCR, one entry per CDR3 protein. The sample records approximately 18,000 distinct CDR3 sequences, 50% being singletons. This sample comprised PBMCs, obtained before or after stereotactic body radiation therapy (not recorded which). The receptors were gathered from a donor of 50 years or more with non-small cell lung cancer.

Comments on this clonotype: This may be a read error: a much more frequent sequence differs by one nucleotide. The rearrangement links TRBV7-2 to TRBJ2-7, with 12 nucleotides matching TRBD2. From germline, CDR1 is SGHTA and CDR2 FQGNSA. The CDR3 runs 16 residues. This CDR3 is CASGLAGTSGPYEQYF. The CDR3 DNA sequence: TGTGCCAGCGGCTTAGCCGGGACTAGCGGGCCCTACGAGCAGTACTTC.

This clonotype was seen ten or more times. The gene calls are TRBV7-9 and TRBJ2-1; weak D call: TRBD2 (6 bases). The CDR3 is 13 residues long. Deletions cut 4 bases from V and 5 bases from J, with 9 bases between. Germline-derived CDR1 and CDR2 are SEHNR and FQNEAQ (reference sequence). The CDR3 loop is CASSWGLHNEQFF. Here the CDR3 DNA reads TGTGCCAGCAGCTGGGGACTCCACAATGAGCAGTTCTTC.

Points on this clonotype: This likely reflects a read error, since a far larger clone is one base away. The V call is TRBV6-4, the J call TRBJ1-5; the D is unclear. This CDR3 is 14 amino acids long. The V gene's germline CDR1 is MRHNA and CDR2 SNTAGT. CDR3 in amino acids: CATFIRLDNQTQHF. The CDR3 DNA reads as TGTGCCACCTTCATCAGGTTAGATAATCAGACCCAGCATTTT.

Concerning this clonotype: A single base is all that separates this from a far larger clone, so a read error is likely. V gene TRBV6-4 combines with J gene TRBJ1-6; TRBD1 aligns across 10 bases. This CDR3 is built from 15 residues. The J segment lost 5 bases and the V segment lost 10 bases, leaving 8 bases of the junction unmatched. Germline CDR1 is MRHNA and CDR2 is SNTAGT. The CDR3 DNA follows: TGTGCCATCATACCGGGACAGGGGAATAATTCACCCCTCCACTTT. The encoded protein is CAIIPGQGNNSPLHF.

The rearrangement joins TRBV6-5 to TRBJ1-5; D is uncertain. The CDR3 is made up of 15 amino acids. The V end was cut by 2 bases, the J end by 3 bases, with 11 bases between. Per the germline V gene, CDR1 is MNHEY and CDR2 is SVGAGI. The CDR3 here is CASSYVWGSNQPQHF. The CDR3 DNA follows: TGTGCCAGCAGTTACGTATGGGGTTCCAATCAGCCCCAGCATTTT.

In this sample, this clonotype turned up many times. This chain uses TRBV20-1 with TRBJ2-1; no clear D gene. V gave up 3 bases and J gave up 6 bases, with 9 bases separating them. Germline V gene data show CDR1 as DFQATT and CDR2 as SNEGSKA (reference sequence). The CDR3 consists of 12 residues. The CDR3 DNA reads as TGCAGTGCTAGGCCTCTTCTCAATGAGCAGTTCTTC. Translating gives CSARPLLNEQFF.

Turning to this clonotype: A far larger clone is a single base away, which makes a read error likely. The CDR3 end shows no conserved phenylalanine or tryptophan, and so a read error is likely. This rearrangement joins TRBV6-1 to TRBJ2-5; D gene uncertain. Germline loops: CDR1 MNHNS, CDR2 SASEGT. Deletions cut 5 bases from V and 2 bases from J, with 15 bases between. CDR3 size: 15 residues. CDR3 sequence (DNA): TGTGCCAGCAGTTACCAGCCGGTTTGGCAAGAGACCCAGTACCTC. This encodes CASSYQPVWQETQYL.

This clonotype qualifies as medium-sized. The J gene is TRBJ1-5, the V gene TRBV30; D remains ambiguous. Per germline, CDR1 GTSNPN and CDR2 SVGIG (reference sequence). The CDR3 totals 16 residues. V was pared by 4 bases and J by 0 bases, with 16 bases between. The CDR3 DNA reads TGTGCCTGGAAGTGGAGCGGGCCGAATAGCAATCAGCCCCAGCATTTT. Protein: CAWKWSGPNSNQPQHF.

About this clonotype itself: A far larger clone is off by one base, so a read error is likely. The chain joins TRBV6-4 to TRBJ2-1; TRBD2 is a possible D gene (5 bases). V lost 4 bases and J lost 6, with 19 bases in between. In germline, CDR1 is MRHNA, CDR2 SNTAGT. The CDR3 totals 16 residues. CDR3 bases: TGTGCCAGCAGTGGACAAGAGGGAGCGCGTGTCAATGAGCAGTTCTTC. As protein: CASSGQEGARVNEQFF.

J is TRBJ1-5 and V is TRBV30; no clear D gene. The CDR3 is 13 residues long. CDR1 is GTSNPN, CDR2 SVGIG, per germline (reference sequence). Trimming stripped 1 base from V and 2 bases from J, with 6 bases between. CDR3 in DNA: TGTGCCTGGAGTGGACGGTGCAATCAGCCCCAGCATTTT. This encodes CAWSGRCNQPQHF. The variable domain in full, with the rest retrieved from reference TRBV30 and TRBJ1-5, is SQTIHQWPATLVQPVGSPLSLECTVEGTSNPNLYWYRQAAGRGLQLLFYSVGIGQISSEVPQNLSASRPQDRQFILSSKKLLLSDSGFYLCAWSGRCNQPQHFGDGTRLSIL.

Ten or more counts support this clonotype. Written as DNA, the CDR3 is TGCAGTGCTAGAGACAATCGACAGGGGCCGAACACTGAAGCTTTCTTT. Protein sequence: CSARDNRQGPNTEAFF. The rearrangement joins TRBV20-1 to TRBJ1-1; TRBD1 matches 8 bases. CDR1 and CDR2 from the germline V gene are DFQATT and SNEGSKA (reference sequence). This CDR3 has 16 amino acids. V gave up 0 bases and J gave up 1 base; unmatched junction bases: 7.

This clonotype was picked up one time. The genes are TRBV28 and TRBJ2-3; the match to TRBD2 covers 8 bases. Looked up from germline, CDR1 is MDHEN and CDR2 is SYDVKM. The CDR3 sequence is 19 residues long. V lost 3 bases and J lost 0; bases outside the gene matches: 14. CDR3 sequence reads: CASSFPMGTSGISTDTQYF. DNA of the CDR3: TGTGCCAGCAGTTTCCCGATGGGTACTAGCGGTATAAGCACAGATACGCAGTATTTT.

The chain is built from TRBV28 and TRBJ2-1, with D tentatively TRBD1 or TRBD2 (5 bases each). The germline V gene encodes CDR1 MDHEN and CDR2 SYDVKM. The CDR3 loop spans 12 amino acids. The ends were cut back, 8 bases at V and 4 bases at J, with 9 bases in the middle. Written as DNA, the CDR3 is TGTGCCAGCCGGGACGAATACAATGAGCAGTTCTTC. The encoded protein is CASRDEYNEQFF.

About this clonotype: Its ends do not fully match the called genes, so a read error is possible. V and J are TRBV20-1 and TRBJ1-2; D uncertain. The CDR3 consists of 12 residues. The germline CDR1 and CDR2 sequences are DFQATT and SNEGSKA (reference sequence). The CDR3 is CSSREDWFGYTF. The DNA of the CDR3 is TGCAGTTCCCGAGAAGACTGGTTTGGCTATACCTTC.

A note on this clonotype: Sequence at one end of the junction differs from germline and may be a read error. The rearrangement joins TRBV9 to TRBJ2-2; 13 nucleotides match TRBD2. The germline CDR1 and CDR2 sequences are SGDLS and YYNGEE. The CDR3 covers 18 residues. The DNA of the CDR3 is TGTGCCAGCAGCGACTCGACTAGCGGGGGGCTCGACACCGGGGGGCTGTTTTTT. It is translated as CASSDSTSGGLDTGGLFF.

For this clonotype: With only one base between it and a far larger clone, this is likely a read error. This chain links TRBV7-3 with TRBJ2-2, with a tentative D call TRBD1 (6 bases). V lost 9 bases and J lost 6, with 17 bases in between. This CDR3 spans 14 amino acids. Germline V gene sequence: CDR1 SGHTA, CDR2 FQGTGA. CDR3 sequence: CASNPARGSGELFF. CDR3 bases: TGTGCCAGTAACCCCGCAAGGGGGTCCGGGGAGCTGTTTTTT.

In regard to this clonotype: Possible read error: a much larger clone is one base away. The chain has TRBV10-3 and TRBJ2-5, with 8 nucleotides matching TRBD1. Germline CDR1 is ENHRY and CDR2 is SYGVKD. The CDR3 contains 12 residues. The CDR3 region is CAIGQGQDTQYF. In DNA form, the CDR3 reads TGTGCCATTGGACAGGGCCAAGATACCCAGTACTTC.

This chain links TRBV28 with TRBJ2-7; TRBD1 is a possible D gene (5 bases). The germline V gene encodes CDR1 MDHEN and CDR2 SYDVKM. Trimming took off 7 bases at V and 0 bases at J, with 7 bases between the two ends. The CDR3 length is 12 residues. The CDR3 DNA reads as TGTGCCAGCATGACAGTCTCCTACGAGCAGTACTTC. This codes for CASMTVSYEQYF.

This clonotype was detected many times. The chain employs TRBV19 and TRBJ1-2, with D possibly TRBD1 on 6 matching bases. This CDR3 spans 15 amino acids. CDR1 and CDR2 (germline): LNHDA, SQIVND (reference sequence). V was trimmed by 6 bases and J by 0 bases, leaving 14 bases between them. CDR3 coding DNA: TGTGCCAGTAGACCTGGACAGTACCCTAACTATGGCTACACCTTC. This encodes CASRPGQYPNYGYTF.

There are many counts of this clonotype. This may stem from a read error, because a much larger clone lies one nucleotide away. No conserved phenylalanine or tryptophan is present at the end of the CDR3, so a read error is the likely explanation. V gene TRBV28 combines with J gene TRBJ1-5; D ambiguous. The CDR3 spans 14 residues. The V end was cut by 6 bases, the J end by 2 bases, with 11 bases between. Germline-derived CDR1 and CDR2 are MDHEN and SYDVKM. The CDR3 bases are TGTGCCAGCAGGTATAGTAGCGGCAATCAGCCCCAGCATTGT. It specifies CASRYSSGNQPQHC.

With respect to this clonotype: A far larger clone is off by one base, so a read error is likely. The chain has TRBV7-9 and TRBJ2-6; D is ambiguous. The CDR3 covers 14 residues. Germline values: CDR1 SEHNR, CDR2 FQNEAQ (reference sequence). The CDR3 is CAISFPTGANVLTF. DNA for the CDR3: TGTGCCATCAGCTTCCCTACTGGGGCCAACGTCCTGACTTTC.

In regard to this clonotype: This likely reflects a read error, since a far larger clone is one base away. V gene TRBV24-1 combines with J gene TRBJ2-7; D not certain. CDR1 KGHDR and CDR2 SFDVKD come from the germline V gene. This CDR3 has 17 amino acids. Between the trimmed V and J ends, which lost 4 bases and 7 bases, there was a span of 25 bases. The CDR3 DNA reads as TGTGCCACCAGTGACGCCTTGGCCCCGAGCTCCTACAATGAGCAGTACTTC. Translating gives CATSDALAPSSYNEQYF.

The rearrangement links TRBV7-2 to TRBJ2-3; no definite D call. The J call may be in error: the DNA end matches TRBJ1-5 better. Looked up from germline, CDR1 is SGHTA and CDR2 is FQGNSA. The CDR3 covers 13 residues. In DNA, the CDR3 is TGTGCCAGCAGGACGACATTTACAGATACTCAGCATTTT. As protein: CASRTTFTDTQHF.

This clonotype was seen more than once but under ten times. This chain joins TRBV10-3 and TRBJ2-7, with TRBD2 identical over 10 bases. The junction had 26 bases not matched to a gene; V was cut back by 8 bases and J by 4 bases. This CDR3 is built from 20 residues. The germline gives CDR1 ENHRY, CDR2 SYGVKD. The CDR3 sequence: CAIAGTRDIKREGLGYEQYF. CDR3 bases: TGTGCCATCGCCGGGACACGCGACATAAAGCGGGAGGGCCTGGGGTACGAGCAGTACTTC.

This chain links TRBV11-3 with TRBJ2-2; 9 positions agree with TRBD2. With 1 base clipped from V and 5 bases from J, the junction kept 5 bases outside the gene matches. The CDR3 is 16 residues long. Per germline, CDR1 SGHNT and CDR2 YENEEA. The CDR3 sequence is CASSLAGSGSTGELFF. CDR3 DNA sequence: TGTGCCAGCAGCTTAGCGGGTAGCGGGAGTACCGGGGAGCTGTTTTTT.

This clonotype was counted ten times or more. This chain joins TRBV9 and TRBJ2-7, with 11 nucleotides matching TRBD1. The germline gives CDR1 SGDLS, CDR2 YYNGEE. V trimming: 4 bases; J trimming: 5 bases; junction bases outside the gene matches: 5. This CDR3 is built from 14 residues. Written as DNA, the CDR3 is TGTGCCAGCAGCCCTGGACAGGGGGCGGACGAGCAGTACTTC. Translation: CASSPGQGADEQYF.